These 31 T cell receptor beta chains came from one sample sequenced in a study of blood T cell repertoires in COVID-19. The table came from immunoSEQ multiplex PCR; TCRdb's copy has only in-frame clones and leaves some out. The table lists 100,000 to 150,000 clones, around 84% of them singletons. Sequenced sample: PBMCs or T cells enriched from blood (not recorded which). The receptors originated from a man aged 35 to 55 with acute COVID-19.

As regards this clone: The sample carries other DNA sequences with the same CDR3. The J gene is TRBJ2-3, the V gene TRBV5-1; no clear D gene. This CDR3 is 12 amino acids long. Trimming shortened V by 0 bases and J by 6 bases, and 5 bases separated the two germline ends. Germline V gene sequence: CDR1 SGHRS, CDR2 YFSETQ. CDR3 DNA: TGCGCCAGCAGCTTGGCCGGGGATACGCAGTATTTT. Amino acid sequence: CASSLAGDTQYF.

CDR3 in DNA: TGCAGCGTTGAAGTGGGCGGGAGGGTACAGTTCTTC. This translates into CSVEVGGRVQFF. The rearrangement links TRBV29-1 to TRBJ2-1; the match to TRBD2 covers 9 bases. Per germline, CDR1 SQVTM and CDR2 ANQGSEA. The CDR3 consists of 12 residues. J gave up 13 bases and V 1 base, and 5 bases lay outside the gene matches.

This chain connects TRBV25-1 to TRBJ1-2, with 9 bases aligning to TRBD1. Trimming removed 2 bases from V and 4 bases from J; junction bases left unmatched: 5. Per germline, CDR1 MGHDK and CDR2 SYGVNS. The length of the CDR3 is 15 residues. CDR3 sequence: CASSEGGQGVYGYTF. In DNA, the CDR3 is TGTGCCAGCAGTGAAGGGGGACAGGGCGTCTATGGCTACACCTTC.

The V and J genes are TRBV5-1 and TRBJ2-5; D is possibly TRBD2 (7 bases). This CDR3 is built from 14 residues. Per the germline V gene, CDR1 is SGHRS and CDR2 is YFSETQ. Trimming took 6 bases from V and 2 from J, leaving 14 bases between them. The CDR3 sequence: CASTMGGRQETQYF. CDR3 nucleotides: TGCGCCAGCACCATGGGGGGGCGACAAGAGACCCAGTACTTC.

The chain couples TRBV19 to TRBJ1-3; no firm D call. Germline assignment: CDR1 LNHDA and CDR2 SQIVND (reference sequence). The CDR3 covers 16 residues. Trimming removed 10 bases from V and 2 bases from J, with 21 bases in between. The CDR3 nucleotides read TGTGCCACTTATACCGGGGAGGGATACGCTGGAAACACCATATATTTT. Its protein is CATYTGEGYAGNTIYF.

The chain is built from TRBV5-4 and TRBJ2-5, with D unclear. The V gene lost 0 bases and the J gene lost 5 bases, with 11 bases spanning the gap. This CDR3 is 14 amino acids long. CDR1 and CDR2 from the germline V gene are SGHNT and YYREEE (reference sequence). The DNA for the CDR3 is TGTGCCAGCAGCTTGGAACAAAGAGGCGAGACCCAGTACTTC. Amino acids: CASSLEQRGETQYF.

The chain employs TRBV6-1 and TRBJ1-5; 9 nucleotides match TRBD1. Germline CDR1 MNHNS, CDR2 SASEGT. This CDR3 has 15 amino acids. V shed 1 base and J 12 bases; nucleotides not matched to a gene: 10. In nucleotides, the CDR3 is TGTGCCAGCAGTGAAGTGGGGGACAGGGTAAGGAACCAGCATTTT. Protein product: CASSEVGDRVRNQHF.

The V call is TRBV5-8, the J call TRBJ2-3; 9 bases map to TRBD1. This CDR3 has 15 residues. The germline V gene has CDR1 SGHTS and CDR2 YDEGEE. V lost 4 bases, J lost 5 bases, and 8 bases stayed unmatched. The CDR3 nucleotides are TGTGCCAGCAGCCTGGGGGACAGGGTAGGAGATACGCAGTATTTT. Its translation is CASSLGDRVGDTQYF.

This clone has a single count. The chain has TRBV5-1 and TRBJ1-1; D is ambiguous. CDR3 size: 14 residues. The V end lost 3 bases, the J end lost 5 bases, and 14 bases lay between the germline ends. Germline-derived CDR1 and CDR2 are SGHRS and YFSETQ. CDR3 DNA sequence: TGCGCCAGCAGCTCGCACGACGGAGGGACTGAAGCTTTCTTT. It is translated as CASSSHDGGTEAFF.

This rearrangement joins TRBV18 to TRBJ2-3; D is unresolved. V was pared by 6 bases and J by 6 bases, with 7 bases between. The CDR3 runs 11 residues. CDR1 and CDR2 from the germline V gene are KGHSH and LQKENI. CDR3 DNA sequence: TGTGCCAGCTCGTCGGAGGATACGCAGTATTTT. Amino acids: CASSSEDTQYF. Full variable domain (rest looked up from reference TRBV18 and TRBJ2-3): NAGVMQNPRHLVRRRGQEARLRCSPMKGHSHVYWYRQLPEEGLKFMVYLQKENIIDESGMPKERFSAEFPKEGPSILRIQQVVRGDSAAYFCASSSEDTQYFGPGTRLTVL.

The chain uses TRBV19 and TRBJ2-7; 7 bases map to TRBD2. CDR1 and CDR2 from the germline V gene are LNHDA and SQIVND (reference sequence). The CDR3 runs 15 residues. V shed 8 bases, J shed 2 bases, and the junction held 12 bases outside the gene matches. The CDR3 sequence: CASSRTSMNPYEQYF. CDR3 DNA sequence: TGTGCCAGTTCTAGGACTAGTATGAACCCCTACGAGCAGTACTTC.

This chain joins TRBV28 and TRBJ2-3; TRBD2 agrees at 7 bases. The CDR3 runs to 17 residues. The trim removed 3 bases at V and 2 bases at J, leaving 11 bases unmatched. The germline gives CDR1 MDHEN, CDR2 SYDVKM. CDR3 loop: CASSFRGERYYTDTQYF. The DNA for the CDR3 is TGTGCCAGCAGTTTTCGGGGGGAGCGGTATTACACAGATACGCAGTATTTT.

This clone showed up just once. The chain combines TRBV19 with TRBJ1-5; TRBD1 is a possible D gene (5 bases). This CDR3 comprises 13 residues. Germline CDR1 and CDR2: LNHDA and SQIVND (reference sequence). The germline V and J ends were trimmed by 5 bases and 6 bases, with 11 bases remaining between them. The CDR3 spells CASSFQGGQPQHF. DNA of the CDR3: TGTGCCAGTAGTTTCCAGGGTGGTCAGCCCCAGCATTTT.

The chain uses TRBV18 and TRBJ1-1; D is undetermined. Per the germline V gene, CDR1 is KGHSH and CDR2 is LQKENI. Trimming took 4 bases from V and 1 from J, leaving 7 bases between them. The CDR3 has 13 amino acids. CDR3: CASSLSGNTEAFF. The CDR3 DNA follows: TGTGCCAGCTCACTTAGCGGGAACACTGAAGCTTTCTTT. The complete variable domain, with remaining parts taken from reference TRBV18 and TRBJ1-1, reads NAGVMQNPRHLVRRRGQEARLRCSPMKGHSHVYWYRQLPEEGLKFMVYLQKENIIDESGMPKERFSAEFPKEGPSILRIQQVVRGDSAAYFCASSLSGNTEAFFGQGTRLTVV.

This chain links TRBV2 with TRBJ1-4, with 9 positions matching TRBD1. From germline, CDR1 is SNHLY and CDR2 FYNNEI. The CDR3 consists of 17 residues. V trimming: 7 bases; J trimming: 2 bases; junction bases outside the gene matches: 11. Here the CDR3 reads CASTKEIDRGTNEKLFF. The DNA for the CDR3 is TGTGCCAGCACCAAGGAGATAGACAGGGGGACTAATGAAAAACTGTTTTTT.

The gene calls are TRBV19 and TRBJ1-2, with D possibly being TRBD1 (5 bases). The CDR3 is made up of 11 amino acids. V dropped 10 bases and J dropped 5 bases, with 11 bases sitting between them. Germline V CDR1 and CDR2: LNHDA, SQIVND (reference sequence). The CDR3 loop reads CATGFRYGYTF. CDR3 coding DNA: TGTGCCACAGGGTTCCGATATGGCTACACCTTC. The variable domain in full, completed from reference TRBV19 and TRBJ1-2, reads DGGITQSPKYLFRKEGQNVTLSCEQNLNHDAMYWYRQDPGQGLRLIYYSQIVNDFQKGDIAEGYSVSREKKESFPLTVTSAQKNPTAFYLCATGFRYGYTFGSGTRLTVV.

The genes are TRBV7-3 and TRBJ2-5, with TRBD2 identical over 11 bases. The CDR3 runs 15 residues. Germline CDR1 SGHTA, CDR2 FQGTGA. With V trimmed by 0 bases and J by 4 bases, 1 base remained unmatched. The CDR3 spells CASSLTGTSGETQYF. Here the CDR3 DNA reads TGTGCCAGCAGCTTAACAGGGACTAGCGGAGAGACCCAGTACTTC. The full variable domain, rest sourced from reference TRBV7-3 and TRBJ2-5, is GAGVSQTPSNKVTEKGKYVELRCDPISGHTALYWYRQSLGQGPEFLIYFQGTGAADDSGLPNDRFFAVRPEGSVSTLKIQRTERGDSAVYLCASSLTGTSGETQYFGPGTRLLVL.

The chain is built from TRBV6-5 and TRBJ2-1, with D perhaps matching TRBD1 (5 bases). The CDR3 sequence is 15 residues long. Germline values: CDR1 MNHEY, CDR2 SVGAGI. The germline V and J ends were trimmed by 0 bases and 6 bases, with 12 bases remaining between them. The DNA of the CDR3 is TGTGCCAGCAGTTACTCGACGCAGGGCGGCAATGAGCAGTTCTTC. Translation gives CASSYSTQGGNEQFF.

The rearrangement joins TRBV10-3 to TRBJ1-6; weak D call: TRBD1 (6 bases). The CDR3 consists of 17 residues. Germline lookup yields CDR1 ENHRY and CDR2 SYGVKD. V was shortened by 2 bases and J by 4 bases, with 15 bases between the two germline ends. The CDR3 loop reads CAISEVGGGDYNSPLHF. The CDR3 DNA reads TGTGCCATCAGTGAGGTAGGAGGGGGGGATTATAATTCACCCCTCCACTTT.

This sequence joins TRBV12-5 and TRBJ2-5; 8 bases line up with TRBD1. The germline V gene has CDR1 LGHNT and CDR2 FRNRAP. V shed 6 bases and J 6 bases; nucleotides not matched to a gene: 12. The CDR3 has 15 amino acids. CDR3 sequence reads: CASGLTHDRGQTQYF. The DNA of the CDR3 is TGTGCTAGTGGACTCACGCACGACAGGGGCCAGACCCAGTACTTC.

The CDR3 DNA follows: TGTGCCAGTAGTTCAGGGGTAAATCAGCCCCAGCATTTT. The encoded protein is CASSSGVNQPQHF. The rearrangement joins TRBV19 to TRBJ1-5, with D possibly matching TRBD1 (6 bases). Trimming removed 5 bases from V and 4 bases from J, with 9 bases in between. CDR3 length: 13 amino acids. Germline lookup yields CDR1 LNHDA and CDR2 SQIVND (reference sequence).

This clone was seen more than once but under ten times. V usage is TRBV18 and J usage is TRBJ1-1; no reliable D call. Deletions cut 6 bases from V and 3 bases from J, with 14 bases between. In germline, CDR1 is KGHSH, CDR2 LQKENI. CDR3 size: 14 residues. The CDR3 region is CASSGTRGDTEAFF. CDR3 in DNA: TGTGCCAGCTCTGGAACCCGGGGAGACACTGAAGCTTTCTTT.

The rearrangement uses TRBV3-1 (or the pseudogene TRBV3-2) and TRBJ1-4, with 8 positions matching TRBD1. CDR3 length: 17 amino acids. V was pared by 0 bases and J by 2 bases, with 5 bases of the junction left unmatched. Germline lookup yields CDR1 LGHDT and CDR2 YNNKEL (reference sequence). CDR3 coding DNA: TGTGCCAGCAGCCAAGAGACAGGGGCGAGGACTAATGAAAAACTGTTTTTT. The encoded protein is CASSQETGARTNEKLFF.

This chain uses TRBV7-3 with TRBJ2-2; D unresolved. Germline V gives CDR1 SGHTA, CDR2 FQGTGA. CDR3 length equals 17 residues. V was clipped by 0 bases and J by 0 bases, with 11 bases between them. DNA of the CDR3: TGTGCCAGCAGCTTAACATCAACAGCTTCGAACACCGGGGAGCTGTTTTTT. Its protein product is CASSLTSTASNTGELFF. The variable domain in full, completed from reference TRBV7-3 and TRBJ2-2, reads GAGVSQTPSNKVTEKGKYVELRCDPISGHTALYWYRQSLGQGPEFLIYFQGTGAADDSGLPNDRFFAVRPEGSVSTLKIQRTERGDSAVYLCASSLTSTASNTGELFFGEGSRLTVL.

This clone occurred a few times. The V and J genes are TRBV9 and TRBJ1-6; D is unresolved. Germline V gene data show CDR1 as SGDLS and CDR2 as YYNGEE. Trimming cost V 3 bases and J 7 bases, with 17 bases left between them. CDR3 size: 16 residues. The CDR3 sequence is CASSEVPGSGNSPLHF. CDR3 sequence (DNA): TGTGCCAGCAGCGAGGTCCCGGGGTCGGGGAATTCACCCCTCCACTTT.

The V gene is TRBV5-8, the J gene TRBJ1-5; possibly TRBD1 for D (5 bases). CDR1 and CDR2 from the germline V gene are SGHTS and YDEGEE. The germline V and J ends were trimmed by 3 bases and 0 bases, with 10 bases remaining between them. CDR3 length: 15 residues. The CDR3 region is CASSWGEYSNQPQHF. DNA for the CDR3: TGTGCCAGCAGCTGGGGCGAGTATAGCAATCAGCCCCAGCATTTT.

V and J are TRBV6-5 and TRBJ1-1; 7 bases match TRBD1. With V trimmed by 6 bases and J by 5 bases, 6 bases remained unmatched. The CDR3 length is 13 residues. Germline V gene data show CDR1 as MNHEY and CDR2 as SVGAGI. The CDR3 spells CASSLGGETEAFF. CDR3 DNA: TGTGCCAGCAGCTTAGGGGGCGAAACTGAAGCTTTCTTT.

The chain has TRBV3-1 (or the pseudogene TRBV3-2) and TRBJ2-7, with D hard to call. This CDR3 contains 13 residues. Trimming removed 3 bases at V and 0 bases at J, with 6 bases between. The V gene's germline CDR1 is LGHDT and CDR2 YNNKEL (reference sequence). The CDR3 region is CASSHGSSYEQYF. DNA for the CDR3: TGTGCCAGCAGCCATGGTAGCTCCTACGAGCAGTACTTC.

The rearrangement uses TRBV19 and TRBJ2-7, with D perhaps matching TRBD1 (6 bases). The CDR3 consists of 14 residues. Germline V gene lookup returns CDR1 LNHDA and CDR2 SQIVND (reference sequence). V lost 5 bases, J lost 7 bases, and 18 bases lay in between. For the CDR3, the DNA is TGTGCCAGTAGTCCGGGACACGGCGGGTTGGAGCAGTACTTC. This translates into CASSPGHGGLEQYF. Full variable domain (rest looked up from reference TRBV19 and TRBJ2-7): DGGITQSPKYLFRKEGQNVTLSCEQNLNHDAMYWYRQDPGQGLRLIYYSQIVNDFQKGDIAEGYSVSREKKESFPLTVTSAQKNPTAFYLCASSPGHGGLEQYFGPGTRLTVT.

This clone was seen just once. V and J are TRBV18 and TRBJ2-3; 7 nucleotides line up with TRBD1. Trimming cost V 4 bases and J 3 bases; bases outside gene matches: 4. Germline V gene lookup returns CDR1 KGHSH and CDR2 LQKENI. This CDR3 spans 14 amino acids. In DNA form, the CDR3 reads TGTGCCAGCTCACTCAGACAGGGTACAGATACGCAGTATTTT. Amino acids: CASSLRQGTDTQYF.

This rearrangement joins TRBV3-1 (or the pseudogene TRBV3-2) to TRBJ2-7; tentative D call: TRBD1 (6 bases). The CDR3 consists of 12 residues. CDR1 and CDR2 (germline): LGHDT, YNNKEL (reference sequence). V lost 3 bases, J lost 7 bases, and 10 bases lay in between. CDR3 sequence: CASSQRTAEQYF. The CDR3 nucleotides are TGTGCCAGCAGCCAGAGGACAGCGGAGCAGTACTTC.